This T cell receptor beta chain originates from a study of cytotoxic CD8 clonotypes in ibrutinib-treated CLL. Comments on this clone: Its matching antigen is unknown.

Trimming stripped 6 bases from V and 5 bases from J, with 19 bases between. CDR3 length: 15 amino acids. Germline V gene data show CDR1 as LNHDA and CDR2 as SQIVND (reference sequence). Assay: immunoSEQ multiplex PCR; the TCRdb copy retains only in-frame clones and omits some. The sample has approximately 150,000 clones, 70% to 85% seen once. Overall study results and limits: Public clonotypes (which were uncommon) either contracted or remained stable on treatment. Clonality climbed at ibrutinib response, then dropped toward baseline at progression.

Sequenced material: PBMCs, taken after 24 months of ibrutinib treatment. The chain carries TRBV19 and TRBJ1-1; a possible D gene is TRBD1 (6 bases). The source is a human donor with chronic lymphocytic leukemia. The CDR3 protein is CASRRQGRVGTEAFF. CDR3 coding DNA: TGTGCCAGTAGAAGGCAGGGGAGGGTAGGAACTGAAGCTTTCTTT.